Each of the 16 T cell receptor beta chains below was sequenced from the same sample in a study of cytomegalovirus exposure and HLA in healthy donors. This PCR relied on a set of 60 Vbeta primers and 13 Jbeta primers. This table comes from immunoSEQ multiplex PCR, and its TCRdb copy is limited to in-frame clones, with some not included. The sample yields roughly 140,000 clones, about four fifths seen once. Material for sequencing was PBMCs. Receptors originate from a man aged 45-65 years in good health and CMV-seropositive.

The genes are TRBV7-9 and TRBJ1-1; a weak D match, TRBD1 (5 bases). V lost 7 bases and J 8 bases, leaving 11 bases between the germline ends. The CDR3 totals 11 residues. The germline V gene encodes CDR1 SEHNR and CDR2 FQNEAQ (reference sequence). CDR3 loop: CASITGTEAFF. CDR3 nucleotide sequence: TGTGCCAGCATTACAGGAACCGAAGCTTTCTTT.

The chain joins TRBV12-5 to TRBJ1-2; TRBD1 aligns across 9 bases. The ends lost 5 bases at V and 5 bases at J; junction bases unmatched: 6. The germline gives CDR1 LGHNT, CDR2 FRNRAP. CDR3 length: 14 amino acids. The CDR3 DNA follows: TGTGCTAGTGGTCTCGCGGGACAGGGTTATGGCTACACCTTC. Translation: CASGLAGQGYGYTF.

The chain has TRBV7-2 and TRBJ2-3; tentative D call: TRBD2 (5 bases). Per the germline V gene, CDR1 is SGHTA and CDR2 is FQGNSA. Trimming pared 2 bases from V and 0 bases from J, leaving 9 bases between. This CDR3 spans 15 amino acids. CDR3 protein: CASSLLALSTDTQYF. The CDR3 DNA reads TGTGCCAGCAGCTTATTAGCGCTGAGCACAGATACGCAGTATTTT.

This chain joins TRBV29-1 and TRBJ1-1, with TRBD1 as a possible D gene (6 bases). The CDR3 has 13 amino acids. V gave up 4 bases and J gave up 4 bases, with 13 bases separating them. Germline V CDR1 and CDR2: SQVTM, ANQGSEA. The CDR3 DNA reads TGCAGCGTTGTGAAAACCAGGGGCACTGAAGCTTTCTTT. Translating gives CSVVKTRGTEAFF. Variable domain in full (rest from reference TRBV29-1 and TRBJ1-1): SAVISQKPSRDICQRGTSLTIQCQVDSQVTMMFWYRQQPGQSLTLIATANQGSEATYESGFVIDKFPISRPNLTFSTLTVSNMSPEDSSIYLCSVVKTRGTEAFFGQGTRLTVV.

The chain combines TRBV6-5 with TRBJ1-4; TRBD1 is a possible D gene (5 bases). With 5 bases removed from V and 0 bases from J, the gap between germline ends came to 10 bases. This CDR3 is 15 amino acids long. CDR1 MNHEY and CDR2 SVGAGI come from the germline V gene. This CDR3 reads CASSRQLATNEKLFF. The CDR3 DNA is TGTGCCAGCAGTCGACAGCTTGCAACTAATGAAAAACTGTTTTTT.

The chain combines TRBV7-2 with TRBJ2-1; 11 nucleotides align to TRBD2. The germline gives CDR1 SGHTA, CDR2 FQGNSA. V lost 5 bases to trimming and J lost 8 bases; unmatched junction nucleotides: 11. This CDR3 has 16 amino acids. The CDR3 region has the DNA TGTGCCAGCAGCGTGTTAGCGGGAGGGATTTCGGATGAGCAGTTCTTC. Translated, it gives CASSVLAGGISDEQFF.

This clone showed up just a few times. This chain uses TRBV28 with TRBJ2-5, with 12 bases aligning to TRBD2. CDR1 and CDR2 (germline): MDHEN, SYDVKM. CDR3 length: 17 residues. V lost 4 bases and J lost 1; bases outside the gene matches: 7. The CDR3 loop reads CASSSPSLAGGQETQYF. The CDR3 bases are TGTGCCAGCAGTTCTCCCTCACTAGCGGGGGGCCAAGAGACCCAGTACTTC.

This clone was found once. The rearrangement links TRBV6-1 to TRBJ2-5, with TRBD1 identical over 7 bases. V dropped 5 bases and J dropped 6; count of bases not matched to a gene: 12. Germline V gives CDR1 MNHNS, CDR2 SASEGT. This CDR3 comprises 15 residues. This chain's CDR3 is CASSSPKQGRKTQYF. The CDR3, as DNA: TGTGCCAGCAGTTCGCCAAAACAGGGGCGGAAGACCCAGTACTTC.

The rearrangement joins TRBV5-4 to TRBJ2-3, with a possible D match to TRBD1 (6 bases). Germline assignment: CDR1 SGHNT and CDR2 YYREEE (reference sequence). V was trimmed by 2 bases and J by 0 bases, leaving 13 bases between them. The CDR3 consists of 16 residues. The CDR3 reads CASSFKEDSSTDTQYF. The CDR3 DNA follows: TGTGCCAGCAGCTTTAAAGAGGACAGTAGCACAGATACGCAGTATTTT.

This clone was counted once. The chain is built from TRBV27 and TRBJ1-4, with TRBD1 matching over 8 bases. Looked up from germline, CDR1 is MNHEY and CDR2 is SMNVEV (reference sequence). The CDR3 totals 15 residues. The V and J ends lost 4 bases and 7 bases, in that order; junction bases with no gene match: 8. The CDR3 sequence is CASSSLTGVGEKLFF. CDR3 DNA sequence: TGTGCCAGCAGTTCCCTGACAGGGGTTGGTGAAAAACTGTTTTTT.

The chain carries TRBV27 and TRBJ2-7; the D gene is possibly TRBD2 (5 bases). Germline assignment: CDR1 MNHEY and CDR2 SMNVEV (reference sequence). The CDR3 is 13 residues long. Trimming removed 6 bases at V and 3 bases at J, with 12 bases between. The CDR3 DNA reads as TGTGCCAGCAGCAAAAACGGGGTCTACGAGCAGTACTTC. As protein: CASSKNGVYEQYF.

The V gene is TRBV7-8, the J gene TRBJ1-4; the D gene is possibly TRBD1 (5 bases). Germline lookup yields CDR1 SGHVS and CDR2 FQNEAQ. With 0 bases removed from V and 0 bases from J, the gap between germline ends came to 11 bases. The CDR3 loop spans 17 amino acids. CDR3 amino acids: CASSLAGASSTNEKLFF. CDR3 bases: TGTGCCAGCAGCTTAGCTGGGGCGAGTTCAACTAATGAAAAACTGTTTTTT.

J is TRBJ2-5 and V is TRBV28, with 9 positions matching TRBD2. CDR1 MDHEN and CDR2 SYDVKM come from the germline V gene. After removal of 1 base from V and 3 bases from J, the junction contained 6 bases not matched to a gene. The CDR3 length is 16 residues. DNA for the CDR3: TGTGCCAGCAGTTTATACGGGACTAGCCTTGAAGAGACCCAGTACTTC. Its translation: CASSLYGTSLEETQYF.

The rearrangement joins TRBV7-9 to TRBJ2-2; weak D call: TRBD2 (5 bases). Trimming took 3 bases from V and 6 from J, leaving 14 bases between them. CDR3 length equals 15 residues. Looked up from germline, CDR1 is SEHNR and CDR2 is FQNEAQ (reference sequence). The CDR3 spells CASSFSLVVSGELFF. In nucleotides, the CDR3 is TGTGCCAGCAGCTTTTCACTAGTTGTCTCCGGGGAGCTGTTTTTT.

The chain has TRBV11-2 and TRBJ2-7; 7 bases match TRBD1. With 3 bases clipped from V and 3 bases from J, the junction kept 2 bases outside the gene matches. The CDR3 runs 13 residues. The germline V gene has CDR1 SGHAT and CDR2 FQNNGV. CDR3 loop: CASSFRTGYEQYF. CDR3 nucleotide sequence: TGTGCCAGCAGCTTCCGGACAGGCTACGAGCAGTACTTC.

The J gene is TRBJ2-1, the V gene TRBV18; D may be TRBD2 (6 bases). V was pared by 8 bases and J by 1 base, with 12 bases between. The CDR3 sequence is 14 residues long. CDR1 and CDR2 (germline): KGHSH, LQKENI. CDR3 in DNA: TGTGCCAGCCATAGCGGCCATTCCTACAATGAGCAGTTCTTC. Amino acid sequence: CASHSGHSYNEQFF.